These 5 T cell receptor beta chains were all obtained from the same sample, sequenced in a study of blood T cell repertoires in COVID-19. Only in-frame clones appear in the TCRdb table, and some are missing; sequencing was by immunoSEQ multiplex PCR. The sample yields some 270,000 clones, 86% seen once. The material sequenced was peripheral blood. These receptors were taken from a man in his forties with active or convalescent COVID-19.

The chain links TRBV21-1 to TRBJ2-7; the listed D gene, TRBD1, was not tested against the DNA. TRBV21-1 is reported as a pseudogene. This CDR3 region has 14 residues. The CDR3 nucleotides are TGTGCCAGCGTTTACAGGGACCGAAACTACGAGCAGTACTTC. This translates into CASVYRDRNYEQYF.

The chain links TRBV12-3 or TRBV12-4 to TRBJ2-2; D perhaps matches TRBD2 (6 bases). The V end lost 5 bases, the J end lost 11 bases, and 15 bases lay between the germline ends. This CDR3 is 13 amino acids long. CDR3 in DNA: TGTGCCAGCAGTCCCGGGAGCAGGGCTGAGCTGTTTTTT. This sequence encodes CASSPGSRAELFF.

This chain connects TRBV30 to TRBJ1-5; D gene unclear. Trimming left V 7 bases short and J 0 bases short, with 10 bases between. Looked up from germline, CDR1 is GTSNPN and CDR2 is SVGIG (reference sequence). This CDR3 is built from 13 residues. The CDR3 loop is CAFDTLSNQPQHF. DNA of the CDR3: TGTGCCTTCGACACTCTTAGCAATCAGCCCCAGCATTTT.

The rearrangement links TRBV5-1 to TRBJ2-7; a weak D match, TRBD1 (6 bases). The CDR3 runs 13 residues. V lost 5 bases and J 2 bases, leaving 11 bases between the germline ends. Germline loops: CDR1 SGHRS, CDR2 YFSETQ. CDR3 sequence (DNA): TGCGCCAGCAGTCAGGACAGTCCCTACGAGCAGTACTTC. Amino acids: CASSQDSPYEQYF.

J is TRBJ2-1 and V is TRBV9, with D possibly being TRBD2 (6 bases). CDR1 and CDR2 (germline): SGDLS, YYNGEE. Trimming left V 3 bases short and J 2 bases short, with 12 bases between. The CDR3 extends over 15 amino acids. The CDR3 DNA reads TGTGCCAGCAGCGAGGGACTGCGACCCTACAATGAGCAGTTCTTC. It is translated as CASSEGLRPYNEQFF.